These 3 T cell receptor beta chains share one sample of origin, sequenced in a study of PD-1 blockade in classical Hodgkin lymphoma. Time point meaning: newly diagnosed, previously untreated cHL patient sample. The investigators isolated CD8+ T cells from thawed PBMCs using magnetic negative selection. Only in-frame clones appear in the TCRdb table, and some are missing; sequencing was by immunoSEQ multiplex PCR. The sample gives some 21,000 clones, approximately 87% of which show up once; about 7% is in the top ten. The sample was CD8+ T cells from blood. The receptors derive from a human donor with classical Hodgkin lymphoma.

The rearrangement joins TRBV30 to TRBJ2-3, with D maybe TRBD1 (6 bases). The germline gives CDR1 GTSNPN, CDR2 SVGIG (reference sequence). This CDR3 has 12 residues. V was clipped by 5 bases and J by 6 bases, with 12 bases between them. CDR3: CAWGDMGDTQYF. The DNA of the CDR3 is TGTGCCTGGGGGGACATGGGGGATACGCAGTATTTT.

DNA of the CDR3: TGCGCCAGCAGCCCCGGGACGGATTATAGCAATCAGCCCCAGCATTTT. It yields the protein CASSPGTDYSNQPQHF. J is TRBJ1-5 and V is TRBV5-1; maybe TRBD1 (5 bases). CDR3 length: 16 residues. Germline V gene data show CDR1 as SGHRS and CDR2 as YFSETQ. Trimming pared 4 bases from V and 0 bases from J, leaving 14 bases between.

For this clone: The same CDR3 is also encoded by other DNA sequences in this sample. The chain links TRBV4-1 to TRBJ2-5; 9 bases agree with TRBD2. Per germline, CDR1 MGHRA and CDR2 YSYEKL. This CDR3 is built from 16 residues. V dropped 3 bases and J dropped 2; count of bases not matched to a gene: 7. The CDR3 sequence is CASSQDQAGGQETQYF. CDR3 sequence (DNA): TGCGCCAGCAGCCAGGACCAGGCGGGGGGGCAAGAGACCCAGTACTTC.